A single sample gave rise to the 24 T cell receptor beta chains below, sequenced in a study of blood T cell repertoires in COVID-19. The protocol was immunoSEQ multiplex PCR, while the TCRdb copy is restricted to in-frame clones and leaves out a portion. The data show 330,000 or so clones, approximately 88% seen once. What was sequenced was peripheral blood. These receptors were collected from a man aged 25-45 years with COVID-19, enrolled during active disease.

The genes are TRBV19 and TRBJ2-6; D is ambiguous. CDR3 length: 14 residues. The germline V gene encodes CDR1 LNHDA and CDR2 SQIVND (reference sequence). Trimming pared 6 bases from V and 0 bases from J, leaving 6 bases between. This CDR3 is CASRPGSGANVLTF. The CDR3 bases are TGTGCCAGTAGGCCCGGCTCTGGGGCCAACGTCCTGACTTTC. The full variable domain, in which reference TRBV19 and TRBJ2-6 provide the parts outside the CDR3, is DGGITQSPKYLFRKEGQNVTLSCEQNLNHDAMYWYRQDPGQGLRLIYYSQIVNDFQKGDIAEGYSVSREKKESFPLTVTSAQKNPTAFYLCASRPGSGANVLTFGAGSRLTVL.

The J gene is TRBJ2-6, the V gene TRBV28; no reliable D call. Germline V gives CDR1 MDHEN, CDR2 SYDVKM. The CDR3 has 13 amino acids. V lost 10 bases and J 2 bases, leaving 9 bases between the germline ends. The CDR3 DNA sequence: TGTGCCACCACTGAACCTGGGGCCAACGTCCTGACTTTC. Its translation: CATTEPGANVLTF. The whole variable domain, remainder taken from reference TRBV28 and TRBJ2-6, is DVKVTQSSRYLVKRTGEKVFLECVQDMDHENMFWYRQDPGLGLRLIYFSYDVKMKEKGDIPEGYSVSREKKERFSLILESASTNQTSMYLCATTEPGANVLTFGAGSRLTVL.

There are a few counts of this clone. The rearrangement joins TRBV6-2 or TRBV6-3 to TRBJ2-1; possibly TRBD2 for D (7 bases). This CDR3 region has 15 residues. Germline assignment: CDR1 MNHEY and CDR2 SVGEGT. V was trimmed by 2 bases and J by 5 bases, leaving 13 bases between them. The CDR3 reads CASSYGGARNNEQFF. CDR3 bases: TGTGCCAGCAGTTACGGGGGGGCGCGTAACAATGAGCAGTTCTTC.

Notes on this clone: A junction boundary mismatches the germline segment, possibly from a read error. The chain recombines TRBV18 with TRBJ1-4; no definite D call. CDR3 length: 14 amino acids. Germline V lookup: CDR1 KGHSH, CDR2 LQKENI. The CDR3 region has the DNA TGTGCCAGCTCGCCACAGCTTCCTAATGAAAAACTGTTTTTT. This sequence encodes CASSPQLPNEKLFF.

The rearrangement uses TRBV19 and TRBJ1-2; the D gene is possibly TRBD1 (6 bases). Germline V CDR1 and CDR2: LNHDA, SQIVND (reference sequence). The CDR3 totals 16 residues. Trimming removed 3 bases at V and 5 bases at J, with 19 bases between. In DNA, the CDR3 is TGTGCCAGTAGTATGATGCGGCTGGCAGGGGTATATGGCTACACCTTC. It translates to CASSMMRLAGVYGYTF.

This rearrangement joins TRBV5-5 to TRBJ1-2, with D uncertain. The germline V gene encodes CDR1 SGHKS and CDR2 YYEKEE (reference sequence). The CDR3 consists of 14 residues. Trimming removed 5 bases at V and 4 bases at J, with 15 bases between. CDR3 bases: TGTGCCAGCAGTCCAGCGCCCGGGTCCTATGGCTACACCTTC. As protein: CASSPAPGSYGYTF.

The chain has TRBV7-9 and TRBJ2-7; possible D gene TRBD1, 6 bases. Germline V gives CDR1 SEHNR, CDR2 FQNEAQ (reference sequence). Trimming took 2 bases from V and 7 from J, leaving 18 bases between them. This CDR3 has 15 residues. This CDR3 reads CASSLYPGAPGEQYF. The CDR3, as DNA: TGTGCCAGCAGCTTATATCCAGGGGCCCCTGGGGAGCAGTACTTC.

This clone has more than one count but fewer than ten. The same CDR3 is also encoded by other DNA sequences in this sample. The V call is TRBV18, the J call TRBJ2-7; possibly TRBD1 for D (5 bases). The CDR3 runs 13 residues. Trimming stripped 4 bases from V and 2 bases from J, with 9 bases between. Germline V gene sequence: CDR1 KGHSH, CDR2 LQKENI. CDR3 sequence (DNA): TGTGCCAGCTCACTAGACAGAACCTACGAGCAGTACTTC. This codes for CASSLDRTYEQYF.

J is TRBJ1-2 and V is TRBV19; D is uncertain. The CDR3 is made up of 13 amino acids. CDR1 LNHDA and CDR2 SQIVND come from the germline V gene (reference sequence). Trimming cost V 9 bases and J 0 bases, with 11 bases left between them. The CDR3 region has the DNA TGTGCCAGCGCGTGGCGGGCTAACTATGGCTACACCTTC. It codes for CASAWRANYGYTF.

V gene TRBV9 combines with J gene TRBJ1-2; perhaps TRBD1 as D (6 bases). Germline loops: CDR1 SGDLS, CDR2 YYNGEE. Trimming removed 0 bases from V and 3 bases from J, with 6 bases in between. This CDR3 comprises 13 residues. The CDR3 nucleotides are TGTGCCAGCAGCGTAGGACAGGACTATGGCTACACCTTC. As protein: CASSVGQDYGYTF.

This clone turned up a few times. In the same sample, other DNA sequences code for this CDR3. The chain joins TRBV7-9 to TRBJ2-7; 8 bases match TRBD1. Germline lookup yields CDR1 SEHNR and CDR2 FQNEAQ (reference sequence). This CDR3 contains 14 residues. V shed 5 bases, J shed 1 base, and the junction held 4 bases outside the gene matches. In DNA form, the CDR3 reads TGTGCCAGCAGCCCACGGACAGGGTCCTACGAGCAGTACTTC. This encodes CASSPRTGSYEQYF.

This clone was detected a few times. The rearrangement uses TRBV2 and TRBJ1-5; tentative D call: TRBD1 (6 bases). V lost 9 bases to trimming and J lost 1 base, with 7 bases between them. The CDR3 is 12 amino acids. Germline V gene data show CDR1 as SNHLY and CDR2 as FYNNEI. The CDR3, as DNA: TGTGCCAGTGGACAGAGCAATCAGCCCCAGCATTTT. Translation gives CASGQSNQPQHF.

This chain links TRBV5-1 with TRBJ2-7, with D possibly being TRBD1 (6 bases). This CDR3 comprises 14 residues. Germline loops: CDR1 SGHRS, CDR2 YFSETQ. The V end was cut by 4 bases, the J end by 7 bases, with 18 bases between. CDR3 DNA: TGCGCCAGCAGCCTCAGGGGTAGGGACCAAGAGCAGTACTTC. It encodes CASSLRGRDQEQYF.

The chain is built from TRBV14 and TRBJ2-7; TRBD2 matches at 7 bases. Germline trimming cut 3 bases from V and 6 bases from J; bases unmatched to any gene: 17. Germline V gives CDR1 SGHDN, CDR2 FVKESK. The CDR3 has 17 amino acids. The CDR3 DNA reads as TGTGCCAGCAGCCAGCAGCGTGGTGGTCGCGGGGGTAGCGAGCAGTACTTC. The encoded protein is CASSQQRGGRGGSEQYF.

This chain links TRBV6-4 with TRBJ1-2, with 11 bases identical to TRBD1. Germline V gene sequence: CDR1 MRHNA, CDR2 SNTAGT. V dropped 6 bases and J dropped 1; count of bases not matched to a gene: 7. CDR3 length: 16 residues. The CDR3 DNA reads TGTGCCAGCAGGAGGGACAGGGGGGATTATAACTATGGCTACACCTTC. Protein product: CASRRDRGDYNYGYTF.

The CDR3 loop is CASSRTGHTKNIQYF. CDR3 coding DNA: TGTGCCAGCAGTAGAACCGGACATACCAAAAACATTCAGTACTTC. The chain is built from TRBV6-5 and TRBJ2-4, with a tentative D call TRBD1 (5 bases). The CDR3 is 15 amino acids. Per germline, CDR1 MNHEY and CDR2 SVGAGI. V dropped 5 bases and J dropped 2 bases, with 13 bases sitting between them.

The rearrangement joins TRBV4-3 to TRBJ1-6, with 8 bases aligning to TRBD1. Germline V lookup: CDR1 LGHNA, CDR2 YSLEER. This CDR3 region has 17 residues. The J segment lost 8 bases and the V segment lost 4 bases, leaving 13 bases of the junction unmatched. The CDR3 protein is CASSPGPGGAFYSPLHF. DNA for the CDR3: TGCGCCAGCAGCCCAGGGCCAGGGGGCGCGTTTTATTCACCCCTCCACTTT.

The CDR3 sequence: CASSRMGPRPQHF. In DNA form, the CDR3 reads TGTGCCAGCAGCCGCATGGGGCCTAGGCCCCAGCATTTT. The chain is built from TRBV5-8 and TRBJ1-5, with D tentatively TRBD1 (5 bases). Germline V gene lookup returns CDR1 SGHTS and CDR2 YDEGEE. Trimming cost V 4 bases and J 9 bases, with 14 bases left between them. The CDR3 is 13 residues long.

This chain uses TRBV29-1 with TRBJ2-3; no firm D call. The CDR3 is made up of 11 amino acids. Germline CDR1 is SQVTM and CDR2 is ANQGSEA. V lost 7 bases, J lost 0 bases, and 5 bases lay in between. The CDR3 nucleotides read TGCAGCGCGACTAGCACAGATACGCAGTATTTT. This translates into CSATSTDTQYF.

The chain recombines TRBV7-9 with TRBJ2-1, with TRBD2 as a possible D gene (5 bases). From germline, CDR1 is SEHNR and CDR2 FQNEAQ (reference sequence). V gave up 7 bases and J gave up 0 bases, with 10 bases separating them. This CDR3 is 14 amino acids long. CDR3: CASTIGSSYNEQFF. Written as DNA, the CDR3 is TGTGCCAGCACCATAGGGAGCTCCTACAATGAGCAGTTCTTC.

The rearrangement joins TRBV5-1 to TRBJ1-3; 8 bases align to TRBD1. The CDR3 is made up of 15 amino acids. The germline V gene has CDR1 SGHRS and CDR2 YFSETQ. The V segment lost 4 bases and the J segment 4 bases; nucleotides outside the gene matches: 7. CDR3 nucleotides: TGCGCCAGCAGCCCCTGGACAGGGCCAGGAAACACCATATATTTT. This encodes CASSPWTGPGNTIYF. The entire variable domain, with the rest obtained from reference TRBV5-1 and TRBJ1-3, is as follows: KAGVTQTPRYLIKTRGQQVTLSCSPISGHRSVSWYQQTPGQGLQFLFEYFSETQRNKGNFPGRFSGRQFSNSRSEMNVSTLELGDSALYLCASSPWTGPGNTIYFGEGSWLTVV.

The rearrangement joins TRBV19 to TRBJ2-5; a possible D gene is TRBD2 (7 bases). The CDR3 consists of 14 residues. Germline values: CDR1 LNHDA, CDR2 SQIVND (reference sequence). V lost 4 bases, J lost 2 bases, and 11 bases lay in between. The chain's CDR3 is CASSRGGQQETQYF. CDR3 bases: TGTGCCAGTAGTAGGGGGGGGCAGCAAGAGACCCAGTACTTC.

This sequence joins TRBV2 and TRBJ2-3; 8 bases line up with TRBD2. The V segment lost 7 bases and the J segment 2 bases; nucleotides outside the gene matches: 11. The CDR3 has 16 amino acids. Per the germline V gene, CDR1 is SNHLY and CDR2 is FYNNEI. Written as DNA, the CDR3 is TGTGCCAGCACTTCGTTTGCGGGAGGCCCCACAGATACGCAGTATTTT. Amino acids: CASTSFAGGPTDTQYF.

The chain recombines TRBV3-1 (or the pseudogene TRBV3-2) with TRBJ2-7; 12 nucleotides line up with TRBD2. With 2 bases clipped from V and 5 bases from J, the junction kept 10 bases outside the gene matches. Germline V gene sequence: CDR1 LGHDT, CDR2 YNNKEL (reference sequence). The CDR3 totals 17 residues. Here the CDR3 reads CASSQWLAGGPVDEQYF. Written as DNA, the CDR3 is TGTGCCAGCAGCCAATGGCTAGCGGGGGGGCCGGTAGACGAGCAGTACTTC.